This TCR beta chain was identified in a study of blood T cell repertoires in COVID-19. Profiled with immunoSEQ multiplex PCR; TCRdb holds only in-frame clones, not every one. Here the sample spans approximately 500,000 clones, about 91% being singletons. This clonotype was sampled from a man between 18 and 29 years old with COVID-19, enrolled during active disease. The material sequenced was peripheral blood.

The CDR3 DNA sequence: TGTGCCTGGATGGCGGGAGGGCCTCCTTACAATGAGCAGTTCTTC. Translating it yields CAWMAGGPPYNEQFF. The rearrangement links TRBV30 to TRBJ2-1; 9 positions match TRBD2. Germline lookup yields CDR1 GTSNPN and CDR2 SVGIG (reference sequence). The CDR3 extends over 15 amino acids. V trimming: 4 bases; J trimming: 4 bases; junction bases outside the gene matches: 8.